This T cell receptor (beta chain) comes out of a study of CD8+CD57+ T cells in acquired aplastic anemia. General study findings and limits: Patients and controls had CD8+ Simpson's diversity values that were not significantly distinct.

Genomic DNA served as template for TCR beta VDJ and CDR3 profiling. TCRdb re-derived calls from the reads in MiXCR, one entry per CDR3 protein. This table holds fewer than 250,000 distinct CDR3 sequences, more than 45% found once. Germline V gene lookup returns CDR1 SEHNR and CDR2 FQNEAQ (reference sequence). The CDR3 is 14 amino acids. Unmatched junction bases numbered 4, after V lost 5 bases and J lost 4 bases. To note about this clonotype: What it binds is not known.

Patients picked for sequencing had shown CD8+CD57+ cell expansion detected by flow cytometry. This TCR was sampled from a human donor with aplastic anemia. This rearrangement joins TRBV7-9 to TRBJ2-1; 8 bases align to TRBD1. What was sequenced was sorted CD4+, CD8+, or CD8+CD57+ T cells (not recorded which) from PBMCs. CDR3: CASSPGTGYNEQFF. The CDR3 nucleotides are TGTGCCAGCAGCCCCGGGACAGGATACAATGAGCAGTTCTTC.